In its sample, the clone carrying this T cell receptor (beta chain) was seen once. Its antigen is still unknown. This sample was included in a study of shared clonotypes between healthy human individuals. CDR1 is ENHRY and CDR2 is SYGVKD in the germline V gene. V shed 6 bases and J 5 bases; nucleotides not matched to a gene: 4. The CDR3 totals 14 residues. TCRdb's table, derived via immunoSEQ multiplex PCR, lists solely in-frame clones and lacks some. The repertoire consists of some 980,000 clones, with 76% occurring once and the leading ten covering around 1.5%. Study-wide findings and caveats: Non-shared clonotypes had lower generation probabilities than those shared by all four donors.

The sequenced sample consisted of memory CD4+ T cells sorted from blood. As to subset: CD45RA-negative fraction. The clonotype was recovered from a man aged 18 to 30 in good health. The chain is built from TRBV10-3 and TRBJ1-6; 7 bases map to TRBD1. The DNA for the CDR3 is TGTGCCATCAGGGACGGGACAGATAATTCACCCCTCCACTTT. As protein: CAIRDGTDNSPLHF.